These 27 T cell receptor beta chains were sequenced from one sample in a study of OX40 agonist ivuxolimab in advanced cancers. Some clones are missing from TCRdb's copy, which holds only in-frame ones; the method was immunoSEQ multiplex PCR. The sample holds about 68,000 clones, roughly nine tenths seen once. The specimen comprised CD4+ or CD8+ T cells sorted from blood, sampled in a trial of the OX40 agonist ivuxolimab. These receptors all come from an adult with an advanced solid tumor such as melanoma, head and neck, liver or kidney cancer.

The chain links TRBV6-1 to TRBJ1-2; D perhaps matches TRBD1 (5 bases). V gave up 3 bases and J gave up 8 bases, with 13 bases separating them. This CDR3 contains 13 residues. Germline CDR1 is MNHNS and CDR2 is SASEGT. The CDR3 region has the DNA TGTGCCAGCAGTGACTACGCCAGGGAGGGCTACACCTTC. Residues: CASSDYAREGYTF.

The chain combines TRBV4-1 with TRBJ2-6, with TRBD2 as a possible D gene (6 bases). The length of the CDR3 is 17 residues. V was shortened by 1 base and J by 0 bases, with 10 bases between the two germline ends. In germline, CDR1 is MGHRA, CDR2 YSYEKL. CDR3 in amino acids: CASSQGGSGSGANVLTF. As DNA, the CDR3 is TGCGCCAGCAGCCAAGGGGGTAGCGGCTCTGGGGCCAACGTCCTGACTTTC.

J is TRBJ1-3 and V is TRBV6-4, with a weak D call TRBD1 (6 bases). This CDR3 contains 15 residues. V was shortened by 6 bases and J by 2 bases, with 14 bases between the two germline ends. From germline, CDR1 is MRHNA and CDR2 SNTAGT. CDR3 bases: TGTGCCAGCAGCGAACAGGGATCCCCTGGAAACACCATATATTTT. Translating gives CASSEQGSPGNTIYF.

In DNA form, the CDR3 reads TGTGCCAGTAGTAAGGTGGCGGAGAGCTCCTACGAGCAGTACTTC. As protein: CASSKVAESSYEQYF. The chain employs TRBV19 and TRBJ2-7, with D uncertain. This CDR3 has 15 residues. V lost 4 bases to trimming and J lost 0 bases, with 13 bases between them. Germline assignment: CDR1 LNHDA and CDR2 SQIVND (reference sequence).

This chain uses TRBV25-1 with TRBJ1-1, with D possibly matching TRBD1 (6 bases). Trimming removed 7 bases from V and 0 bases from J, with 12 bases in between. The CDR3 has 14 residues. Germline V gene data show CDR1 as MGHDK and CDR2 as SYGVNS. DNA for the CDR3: TGTGCCAGCAAAGCGACAGGAATGAACACTGAAGCTTTCTTT. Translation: CASKATGMNTEAFF. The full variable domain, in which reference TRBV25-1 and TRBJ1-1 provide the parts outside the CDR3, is EADIYQTPRYLVIGTGKKITLECSQTMGHDKMYWYQQDPGMELHLIHYSYGVNSTEKGDLSSESTVSRIRTEHFPLTLESARPSHTSQYLCASKATGMNTEAFFGQGTRLTVV.

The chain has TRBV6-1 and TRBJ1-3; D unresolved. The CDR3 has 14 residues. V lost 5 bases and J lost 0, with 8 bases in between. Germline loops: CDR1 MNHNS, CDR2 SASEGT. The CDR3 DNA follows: TGTGCCAGCAGTCGGACGGACTCTGGAAACACCATATATTTT. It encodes CASSRTDSGNTIYF.

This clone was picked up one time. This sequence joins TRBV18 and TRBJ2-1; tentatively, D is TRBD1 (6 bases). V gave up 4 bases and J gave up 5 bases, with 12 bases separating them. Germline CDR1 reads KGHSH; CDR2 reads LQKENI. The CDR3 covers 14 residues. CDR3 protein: CASSLWTDNNEQFF. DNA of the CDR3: TGTGCCAGCTCACTTTGGACAGACAACAATGAGCAGTTCTTC.

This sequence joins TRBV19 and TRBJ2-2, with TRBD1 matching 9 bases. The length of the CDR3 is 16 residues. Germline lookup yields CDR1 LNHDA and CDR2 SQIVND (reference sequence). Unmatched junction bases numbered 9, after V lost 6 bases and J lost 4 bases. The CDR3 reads CASRGGTGRTTGELFF. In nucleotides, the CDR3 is TGTGCCAGTAGGGGCGGGACAGGGAGAACCACCGGGGAGCTGTTTTTT.

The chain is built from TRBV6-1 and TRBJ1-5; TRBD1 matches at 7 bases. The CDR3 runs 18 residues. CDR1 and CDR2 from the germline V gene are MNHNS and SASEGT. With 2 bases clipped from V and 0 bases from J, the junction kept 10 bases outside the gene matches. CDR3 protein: CASSEWGRGSYSNQPQHF. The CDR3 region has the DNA TGTGCCAGCAGTGAATGGGGCAGGGGGTCCTATAGCAATCAGCCCCAGCATTTT.

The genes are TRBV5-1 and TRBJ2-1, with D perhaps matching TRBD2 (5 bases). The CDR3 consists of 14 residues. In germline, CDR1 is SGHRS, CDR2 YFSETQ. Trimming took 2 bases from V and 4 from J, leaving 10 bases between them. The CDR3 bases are TGCGCCAGCAGCTTTATAGGGAGTTACAATGAGCAGTTCTTC. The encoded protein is CASSFIGSYNEQFF.

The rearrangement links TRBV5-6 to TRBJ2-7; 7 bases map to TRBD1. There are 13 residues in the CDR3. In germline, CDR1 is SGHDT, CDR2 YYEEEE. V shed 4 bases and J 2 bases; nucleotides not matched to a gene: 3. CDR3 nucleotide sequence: TGTGCCAGCAGCATTCAGGGGGCCTACGAGCAGTACTTC. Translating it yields CASSIQGAYEQYF.

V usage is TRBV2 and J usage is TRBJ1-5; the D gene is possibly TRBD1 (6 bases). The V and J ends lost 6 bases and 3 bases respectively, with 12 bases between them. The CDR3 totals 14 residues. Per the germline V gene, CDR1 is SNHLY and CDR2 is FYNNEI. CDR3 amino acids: CASSPDSYNQPQHF. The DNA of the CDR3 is TGTGCCAGCAGCCCGGACAGCTACAATCAGCCCCAGCATTTT.

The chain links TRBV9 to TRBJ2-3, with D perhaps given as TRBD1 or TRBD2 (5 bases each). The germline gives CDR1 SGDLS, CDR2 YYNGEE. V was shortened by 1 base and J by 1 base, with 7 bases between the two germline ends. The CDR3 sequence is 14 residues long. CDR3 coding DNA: TGTGCCAGCAGCGTATTGGGGGGCACAGATACGCAGTATTTT. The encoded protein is CASSVLGGTDTQYF.

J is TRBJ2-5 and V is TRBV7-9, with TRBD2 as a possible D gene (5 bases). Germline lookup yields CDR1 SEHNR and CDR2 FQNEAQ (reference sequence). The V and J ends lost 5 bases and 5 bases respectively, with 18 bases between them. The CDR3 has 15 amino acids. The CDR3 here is CASSRVGLGGETQYF. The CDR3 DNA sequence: TGTGCCAGCAGCCGAGTCGGCCTCGGCGGGGAGACCCAGTACTTC.

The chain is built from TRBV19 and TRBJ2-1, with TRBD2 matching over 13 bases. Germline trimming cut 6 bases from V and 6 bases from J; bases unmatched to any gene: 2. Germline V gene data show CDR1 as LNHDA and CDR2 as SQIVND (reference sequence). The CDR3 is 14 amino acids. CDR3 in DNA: TGTGCCAGTAGGGGACTAGCGGGATCCAATGAGCAGTTCTTC. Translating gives CASRGLAGSNEQFF.

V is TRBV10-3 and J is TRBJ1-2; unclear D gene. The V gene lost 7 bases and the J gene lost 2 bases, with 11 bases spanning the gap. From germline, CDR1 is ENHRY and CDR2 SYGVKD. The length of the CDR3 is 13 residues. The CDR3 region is CAITGSENYGYTF. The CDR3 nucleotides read TGTGCCATCACAGGTTCGGAAAACTATGGCTACACCTTC.

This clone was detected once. CDR3 DNA sequence: TGTGCCAGCAGCTTAGCACAGTTCCACCAAGAGACCCAGTACTTC. This translates into CASSLAQFHQETQYF. J is TRBJ2-5 and V is TRBV7-9; unclear D gene. This CDR3 has 15 residues. Germline V CDR1 and CDR2: SEHNR, FQNEAQ (reference sequence). V shed 0 bases and J shed 0 bases, with 8 bases lying between them.

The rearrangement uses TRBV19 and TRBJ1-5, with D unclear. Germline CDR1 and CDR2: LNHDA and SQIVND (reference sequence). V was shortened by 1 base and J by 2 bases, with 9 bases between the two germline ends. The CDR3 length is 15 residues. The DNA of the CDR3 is TGTGCCAGTAGTATAGTTGTGGGCGGCAATCAGCCCCAGCATTTT. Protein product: CASSIVVGGNQPQHF.

The CDR3 coding sequence is TGCGCCAGCAGTGAGGGACACAAATCCAATGAGCAGTTCTTC. This encodes CASSEGHKSNEQFF. This chain joins TRBV10-1 and TRBJ2-1, with D possibly matching TRBD1 (5 bases). Germline assignment: CDR1 WNHNN and CDR2 SYGVQD (reference sequence). Trimming stripped 2 bases from V and 6 bases from J, with 11 bases between. The CDR3 length is 14 residues.

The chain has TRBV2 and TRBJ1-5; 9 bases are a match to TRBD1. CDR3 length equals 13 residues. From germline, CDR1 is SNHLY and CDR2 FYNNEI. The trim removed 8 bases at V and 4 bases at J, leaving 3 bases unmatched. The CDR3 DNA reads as TGTGCCAGCGGGGACAGGGAGAATCAGCCCCAGCATTTT. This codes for CASGDRENQPQHF.

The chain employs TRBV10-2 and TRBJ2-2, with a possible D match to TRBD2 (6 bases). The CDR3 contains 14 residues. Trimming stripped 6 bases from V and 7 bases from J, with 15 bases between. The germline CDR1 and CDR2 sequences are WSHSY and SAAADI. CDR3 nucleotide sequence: TGCGCCAGCAGGATGGGCGGGAAATACGGGGAGCTGTTTTTT. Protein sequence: CASRMGGKYGELFF.

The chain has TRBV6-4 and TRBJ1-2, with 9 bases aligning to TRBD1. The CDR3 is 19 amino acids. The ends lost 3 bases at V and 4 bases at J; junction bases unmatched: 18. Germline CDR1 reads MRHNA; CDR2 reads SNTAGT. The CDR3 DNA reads TGTGCCAGCAGTGAATCAAACTTGGGACAGGGTATTGTCTGCTATGGCTACACCTTC. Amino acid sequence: CASSESNLGQGIVCYGYTF.

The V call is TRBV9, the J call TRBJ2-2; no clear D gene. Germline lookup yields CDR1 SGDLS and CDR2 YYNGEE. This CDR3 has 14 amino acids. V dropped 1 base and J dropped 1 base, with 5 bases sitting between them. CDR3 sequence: CASSVKLNTGELFF. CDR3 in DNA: TGTGCCAGCAGCGTAAAACTGAACACCGGGGAGCTGTTTTTT.

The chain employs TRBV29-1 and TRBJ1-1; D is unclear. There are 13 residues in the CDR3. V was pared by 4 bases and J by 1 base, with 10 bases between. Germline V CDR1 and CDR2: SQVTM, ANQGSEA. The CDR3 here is CSVVATSNTEAFF. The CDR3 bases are TGCAGCGTTGTTGCCACATCGAACACTGAAGCTTTCTTT.

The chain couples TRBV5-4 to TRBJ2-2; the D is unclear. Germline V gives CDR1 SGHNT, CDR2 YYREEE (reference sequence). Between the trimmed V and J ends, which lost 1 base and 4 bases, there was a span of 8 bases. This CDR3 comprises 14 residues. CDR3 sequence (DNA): TGTGCCAGCAGCTTGCCTAGAGCCACCGGGGAGCTGTTTTTT. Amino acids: CASSLPRATGELFF.

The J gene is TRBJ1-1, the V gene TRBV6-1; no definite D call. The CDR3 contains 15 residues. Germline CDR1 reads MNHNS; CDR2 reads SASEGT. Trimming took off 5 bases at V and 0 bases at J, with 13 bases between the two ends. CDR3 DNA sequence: TGTGCCAGCAGTACCCCCGACATGCTGAACACTGAAGCTTTCTTT. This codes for CASSTPDMLNTEAFF.

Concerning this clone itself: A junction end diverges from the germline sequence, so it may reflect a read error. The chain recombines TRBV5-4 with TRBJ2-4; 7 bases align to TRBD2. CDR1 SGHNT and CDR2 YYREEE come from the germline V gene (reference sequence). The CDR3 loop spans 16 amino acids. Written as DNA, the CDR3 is TGTGCCAGCAGTTTGGAGCGGGAACTAGCCAAAAACATTCAGTACTTC. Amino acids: CASSLERELAKNIQYF.